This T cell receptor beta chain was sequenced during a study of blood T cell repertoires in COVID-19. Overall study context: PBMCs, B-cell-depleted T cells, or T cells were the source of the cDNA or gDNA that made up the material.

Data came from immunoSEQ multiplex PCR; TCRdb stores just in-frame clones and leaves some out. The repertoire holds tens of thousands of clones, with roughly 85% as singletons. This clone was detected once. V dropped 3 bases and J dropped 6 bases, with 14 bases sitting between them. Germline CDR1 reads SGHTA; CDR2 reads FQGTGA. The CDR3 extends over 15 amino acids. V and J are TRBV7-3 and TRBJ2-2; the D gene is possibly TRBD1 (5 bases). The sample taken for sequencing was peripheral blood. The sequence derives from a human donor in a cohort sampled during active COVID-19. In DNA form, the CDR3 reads TGTGCCAGCAGCTTCGGTACAGGTCGTCCCGGGGAGCTGTTTTTT. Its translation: CASSFGTGRPGELFF.